Listed below are T cell receptor beta chains from one sample, sequenced in a study of T-cell memory formation after mild COVID-19. Via MiXCR, TCRdb re-called the 5' RACE reads, giving one row per CDR3 protein. The top ten clones hold about 40% of a sample with around 62,000 distinct CDR3 sequences, roughly a quarter of them seen once. Sequencing input: PBMCs or a T cell subset sorted from them (not recorded which). All receptors derive from a man between 18 and 35 years old who had mild COVID-19 (a few samples of this study predate the infection). Cell type and time point are not known. Both conserved end residues are part of each CDR3. Fields, in order: D gene, V gene, J gene, clone size, CDR3 DNA, CDR3 protein. The D gene is left open where the match is weak. Part of the rows lack a size; the others show once, few, many or a class for expanded clones.

D: NA
V: TRBV7-6
J: TRBJ2-3
size: few
DNA: TGTGCCAGCAGCTTAGAGGCAATCCTCACAGATACGCAGTATTTT
CDR3: CASSLEAILTDTQYF

D: NA
V: TRBV23-1
J: TRBJ2-1
size: medium-sized
DNA: TGCGCCAGCAGTCAATCGAGGCCAGGTTCCGACGAGCAGTTCTTC
CDR3: CASSQSRPGSDEQFF

D: NA
V: TRBV9
J: TRBJ2-7
size: many
DNA: TGTGCCAGCAGCGTAGTGGCAGGTGCCACCTACGAGCAGTACTTC
CDR3: CASSVVAGATYEQYF

D: NA
V: TRBV11-2
J: TRBJ2-5
size: NA
DNA: TGTGCCAGCAGCTTAGGGACTTGGTCCCAAGAGACCCAGTACTTC
CDR3: CASSLGTWSQETQYF

D: NA
V: TRBV6-5
J: TRBJ2-3
size: NA
DNA: TGTGCCAGCAGTTACGGCGCCGCAGATACGCAGTATTTT
CDR3: CASSYGAADTQYF

D: NA
V: TRBV11-2
J: TRBJ2-3
size: NA
DNA: TGTGCCAGCAGCCCGATGACCGGCGATACGCAGTATTTT
CDR3: CASSPMTGDTQYF

D: NA
V: TRBV2
J: TRBJ2-2
size: NA
DNA: TGTGCCACGCCGGACCGTAACACCGGGGAGCTGTTTTTT
CDR3: CATPDRNTGELFF

D: NA
V: TRBV11-2
J: TRBJ1-1
size: NA
DNA: TGTGCCAGCAGCTTAAGGGACCGGCCTGGAGATGAAGCTTTCTTT
CDR3: CASSLRDRPGDEAFF

D: NA
V: TRBV12-3/TRBV12-4
J: TRBJ2-2
size: few
DNA: TGTGCCAGCAGTCAGGGCCCAGTCGGGGAGCTGTTTTTT
CDR3: CASSQGPVGELFF

D: NA
V: TRBV7-3
J: TRBJ2-5
size: NA
DNA: TGTGCCAGCAGCTTAAGTGGGGGGACACGAGAGACCCAGTACTTC
CDR3: CASSLSGGTRETQYF

D: TRBD1
V: TRBV13
J: TRBJ2-7
size: NA
DNA: TGTGCCAGCTCGGAGACAGGGACCAACTACGAGCAGTACTTC
CDR3: CASSETGTNYEQYF

D: TRBD1
V: TRBV12-3/TRBV12-4
J: TRBJ2-7
size: NA
DNA: TGTGCCAGCAGCCAGGGGGCCTCCTACGAGCAGTACTTC
CDR3: CASSQGASYEQYF

D: TRBD2
V: TRBV7-9
J: TRBJ2-3
size: NA
DNA: TGTGCCAGCAGCTCATCGGGACTAGCGGCAGATACGCAGTATTTT
CDR3: CASSSSGLAADTQYF

D: NA
V: TRBV5-6
J: TRBJ2-7
size: few
DNA: TGTGCCAGCACCTCGGAGGGGGGATTGGACTACGAGCAGTACTTC
CDR3: CASTSEGGLDYEQYF

D: NA
V: TRBV9
J: TRBJ2-3
size: hyperexpanded
DNA: TGTGCCAGCTCCTCCTCGGGTAGCGCGACAGATACGCAGTATTTT
CDR3: CASSSSGSATDTQYF

D: TRBD1
V: TRBV6-5
J: TRBJ1-5
size: NA
DNA: TGTGCCAGCAGTTACTCACCGCCGGGACAGCAATGGGGTCAGCCCCAGCATTTT
CDR3: CASSYSPPGQQWGQPQHF

D: TRBD1
V: TRBV5-1
J: TRBJ2-2
size: NA
DNA: TGCGCCAGCAGCCAGACAGGGGAAATTGTGTCCGGGGAGCTGTTTTTT
CDR3: CASSQTGEIVSGELFF

D: NA
V: TRBV7-9
J: TRBJ2-5
size: many
DNA: TGTGCCAGCAGCTTAGCGGGGGCCATCCTCCAAGAGACCCAGTACTTC
CDR3: CASSLAGAILQETQYF

D: NA
V: TRBV12-3/TRBV12-4
J: TRBJ1-1
size: NA
DNA: TGTGCCAGCAGTTCAACAGGGTGGGGGCTGAACACTGAAGCTTTCTTT
CDR3: CASSSTGWGLNTEAFF

D: NA
V: TRBV20-1
J: TRBJ2-3
size: NA
DNA: TGCAGTGCTAGGGACCTAATAACCGAATATACGCAGTATTTT
CDR3: CSARDLITEYTQYF

D: NA
V: TRBV27
J: TRBJ2-7
size: once
DNA: TGTGCCAGCAGTTTACAGGGGTCCTACGAGCAGTACTTC
CDR3: CASSLQGSYEQYF

D: TRBD1
V: TRBV5-1
J: TRBJ1-6
size: NA
DNA: TGCGCCAGCAGCTTGGAAGGGGGCCGGTATAATTCACCCCTCCACTTT
CDR3: CASSLEGGRYNSPLHF

D: NA
V: TRBV4-1
J: TRBJ2-2
size: NA
DNA: TGCGCCAGCAGCCAAGGTCGGATCACCGGGGAGCTGTTTTTT
CDR3: CASSQGRITGELFF

D: NA
V: TRBV4-3
J: TRBJ1-6
size: few
DNA: TGCGCCAGCAGCCAAGATGGGGGGGGGCAATCACCCCTCCACTTT
CDR3: CASSQDGGGQSPLHF

D: NA
V: TRBV4-3
J: TRBJ2-1
size: NA
DNA: TGCGCCAGCAGCCAAGCGGGATGGTACAATGAGCAGTTCTTC
CDR3: CASSQAGWYNEQFF

D: NA
V: TRBV7-2
J: TRBJ2-7
size: NA
DNA: TGTGCCAGCAGCTTGACCGCGAGGGTATACTACGAGCAGTACTTC
CDR3: CASSLTARVYYEQYF

D: TRBD1
V: TRBV29-1
J: TRBJ2-7
size: NA
DNA: TGCAGCGTTGCGTCCCAGGGGGTGGGCGAGCAGTACTTC
CDR3: CSVASQGVGEQYF

D: TRBD1
V: TRBV7-9
J: TRBJ1-3
size: once
DNA: TGTGCCAGCAGCTTAGCGTGGGACAGGGGGCCTGGAAACACCATATATTTT
CDR3: CASSLAWDRGPGNTIYF

D: NA
V: TRBV4-3
J: TRBJ2-7
size: few
DNA: TGCGCCAGCAGCCAAGCAAACGGCTACGAGCAGTACTTC
CDR3: CASSQANGYEQYF

D: NA
V: TRBV6-5
J: TRBJ1-1
size: NA
DNA: TGTGCCAGCAGTTACGCCGATAACACTGAAGCTTTCTTT
CDR3: CASSYADNTEAFF

D: NA
V: TRBV6-5
J: TRBJ1-5
size: few
DNA: TGTGCCAGCAGTAAAGGTAACAGCCTATCGCCCCAGCATTTT
CDR3: CASSKGNSLSPQHF

D: NA
V: TRBV5-1
J: TRBJ2-2
size: NA
DNA: TGCGCCAGCAGCCCAGACCAGACCGGGGAGCTGTTTTTT
CDR3: CASSPDQTGELFF

D: NA
V: TRBV28
J: TRBJ1-3
size: many
DNA: TGTGCCAGCAGCTTTCCAGGAAACACCATATATTTT
CDR3: CASSFPGNTIYF

D: NA
V: TRBV18
J: TRBJ2-3
size: few
DNA: TGTGCCAGCTCCCCAGATCAGGCCCTTCAGACCGAAGACACAGATACGCAGTATTTT
CDR3: CASSPDQALQTEDTDTQYF

D: TRBD2
V: TRBV19
J: TRBJ2-1
size: medium-sized
DNA: TGTGCCAGTAGTAAGACTAGCGGCTCCTACAATGAGCAGTTCTTC
CDR3: CASSKTSGSYNEQFF

D: NA
V: TRBV4-1
J: TRBJ1-3
size: NA
DNA: TGCGCCAGCAGCCAAGTGACAGGCCTCTCTGGAAACACCATATATTTT
CDR3: CASSQVTGLSGNTIYF

D: NA
V: TRBV10-1
J: TRBJ2-7
size: NA
DNA: TGCGCCAGCAGTGTTTCGAGTGAGCGGATCTACGAGCAGTACTTC
CDR3: CASSVSSERIYEQYF

D: TRBD1
V: TRBV5-6
J: TRBJ2-2
size: NA
DNA: TGTGCCAGCAGCTTGGAGATCTACAGGGGGGATACCGGGGAGCTGTTTTTT
CDR3: CASSLEIYRGDTGELFF

D: NA
V: TRBV4-2
J: TRBJ2-4
size: NA
DNA: TGTGCCAGCAGCCCCCTGGGGCTAGCGCAGCTAGCCAAAAACATTCAGTACTTC
CDR3: CASSPLGLAQLAKNIQYF

D: TRBD1
V: TRBV4-3
J: TRBJ2-3
size: NA
DNA: TGCGCCAGCAGCCAAGATCTTCTCGGGACAGGGGAGGCAGATACGCAGTATTTT
CDR3: CASSQDLLGTGEADTQYF

D: NA
V: TRBV19
J: TRBJ1-5
size: few
DNA: TGTGCCAGTAGTATGGGCCAGTATAGCAATCAGCCCCAGCATTTT
CDR3: CASSMGQYSNQPQHF

D: NA
V: TRBV6-5
J: TRBJ2-3
size: many
DNA: TGTGCCAGCAGGACGGGACCACATCCAGATACGCAGTATTTT
CDR3: CASRTGPHPDTQYF

D: NA
V: TRBV7-2
J: TRBJ2-1
size: NA
DNA: TGTGCCAGCAGCTTTAGGCACCAACCCCCCTACAATGAGCAGTTCTTC
CDR3: CASSFRHQPPYNEQFF

D: NA
V: TRBV6-1
J: TRBJ1-2
size: NA
DNA: TGTGCCAGCAGTGTATCGACAGCAACTAACTATGGCTACACCTTC
CDR3: CASSVSTATNYGYTF

D: NA
V: TRBV4-3
J: TRBJ2-1
size: few
DNA: TGCGCCAGCAGCCAAGATACAGGGTTTCTGAACAATGAGCAGTTCTTC
CDR3: CASSQDTGFLNNEQFF

D: NA
V: TRBV29-1
J: TRBJ2-3
size: NA
DNA: TGCAGCGCCGAGGAACAGGGGACTAGCACAGATACGCAGTATTTT
CDR3: CSAEEQGTSTDTQYF

D: NA
V: TRBV6-1
J: TRBJ2-1
size: NA
DNA: TGTGCCAGCAGTGAAGCCAGCGGCAGCCTCTCGGAGCAGTTCTTC
CDR3: CASSEASGSLSEQFF

D: NA
V: TRBV15
J: TRBJ1-1
size: NA
DNA: TGTGCCACCGGGCGGTTGAACACTGAAGCTTTCTTT
CDR3: CATGRLNTEAFF

D: TRBD2
V: TRBV7-3
J: TRBJ2-5
size: few
DNA: TGTGCCAGCAGCCCAGGGGTGGGAGGACTAGCGCCCAAAGAGACCCAGTACTTC
CDR3: CASSPGVGGLAPKETQYF

D: NA
V: TRBV5-1
J: TRBJ2-3
size: NA
DNA: TGCGCCAGCAGCTTTTTGGAGTTGACGGGCCCTGCCACAGATACGCAGTATTTT
CDR3: CASSFLELTGPATDTQYF

D: NA
V: TRBV7-3
J: TRBJ2-5
size: few
DNA: TGTGCCAGCAGCTTGTATCCCGCGGGGGCCAAAGAGACCCAGTACTTC
CDR3: CASSLYPAGAKETQYF

D: TRBD1
V: TRBV6-1
J: TRBJ2-5
size: few
DNA: TGTGCCAGCAGCCGATACAGGGGGCACGAGACCCAGTACTTC
CDR3: CASSRYRGHETQYF